The clone carrying this TCR beta chain has more than one count but fewer than ten. This CDR3 is built from 14 residues. V shed 7 bases and J shed 6 bases, with 19 bases lying between them. Germline V gene data show CDR1 as SGHRS and CDR2 as YFSETQ. These data belong to a study of ipilimumab plus nivolumab after autologous stem cell transplantation. Study information: Patients received a median of roughly 5 ipilimumab and about 8 nivolumab doses.

Profiling relied on immunoSEQ multiplex PCR, and the TCRdb table lists in-frame clones only, not all of them. The sample has around 12,000 clones; under 80% are singletons. The clonotype originates from a male donor with multiple myeloma. The chain recombines TRBV5-1 with TRBJ1-1; D ambiguous. The material sequenced was PBMCs, taken in a trial of ipilimumab plus nivolumab as post-transplant consolidation. Written as DNA, the CDR3 is TGCGCCAGCGGAAAACGGAAGGGCGACCCTGAAGCTTTCTTT. Protein product: CASGKRKGDPEAFF.